The sequence of this TCR beta chain was determined in a study of T cell changes during pregnancy in multiple sclerosis. The table came from immunoSEQ multiplex PCR; TCRdb's copy has only in-frame clones and leaves some out. The data contain roughly 100,000 clones, around 90% of them singletons. The specimen was peripheral blood, collected after pregnancy. This TCR was sampled from a female donor with multiple sclerosis, enrolled in a pregnancy study.

CDR3 nucleotides: TGCGCCAGCAGCTTCTCCCTACAGAGCTACTACGAGCAGTACTTC. Translating gives CASSFSLQSYYEQYF. The rearrangement links TRBV5-1 to TRBJ2-7; D gene unclear. The V and J ends lost 2 bases and 3 bases respectively, with 15 bases between them. The CDR3 covers 15 residues. CDR1 and CDR2 (germline): SGHRS, YFSETQ.